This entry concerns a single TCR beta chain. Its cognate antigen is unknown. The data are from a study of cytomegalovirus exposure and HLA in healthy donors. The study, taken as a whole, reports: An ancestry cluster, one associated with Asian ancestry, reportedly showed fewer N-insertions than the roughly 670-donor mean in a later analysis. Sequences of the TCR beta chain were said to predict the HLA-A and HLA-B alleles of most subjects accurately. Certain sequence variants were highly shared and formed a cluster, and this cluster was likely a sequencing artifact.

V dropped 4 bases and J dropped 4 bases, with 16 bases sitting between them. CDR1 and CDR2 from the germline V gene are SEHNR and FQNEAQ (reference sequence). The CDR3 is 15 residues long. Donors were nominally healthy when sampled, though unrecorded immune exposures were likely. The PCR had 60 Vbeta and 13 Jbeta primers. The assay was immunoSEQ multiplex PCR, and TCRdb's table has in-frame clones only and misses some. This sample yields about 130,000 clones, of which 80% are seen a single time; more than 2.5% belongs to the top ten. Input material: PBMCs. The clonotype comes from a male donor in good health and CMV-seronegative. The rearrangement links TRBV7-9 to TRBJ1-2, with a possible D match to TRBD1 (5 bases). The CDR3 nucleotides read TGTGCCAGCAGCTCCGTAGGGGAGGGAATCTATGGCTACACCTTC. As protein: CASSSVGEGIYGYTF. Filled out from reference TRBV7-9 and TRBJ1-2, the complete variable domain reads DTGVSQNPRHKITKRGQNVTFRCDPISEHNRLYWYRQTLGQGPEFLTYFQNEAQLEKSRLLSDRFSAERPKGSFSTLEIQRTEQGDSAMYLCASSSVGEGIYGYTFGSGTRLTVV.